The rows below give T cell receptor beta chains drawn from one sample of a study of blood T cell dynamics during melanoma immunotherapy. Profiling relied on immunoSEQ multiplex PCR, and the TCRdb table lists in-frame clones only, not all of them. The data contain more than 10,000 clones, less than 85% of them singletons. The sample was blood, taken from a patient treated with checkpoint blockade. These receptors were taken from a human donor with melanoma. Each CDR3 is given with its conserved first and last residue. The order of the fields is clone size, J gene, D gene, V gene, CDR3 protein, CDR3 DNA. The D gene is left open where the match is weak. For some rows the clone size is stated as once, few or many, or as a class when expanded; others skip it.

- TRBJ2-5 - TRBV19 CASSITRTIGQETQYF TGTGCCAGTAGTATAACTCGGACAATAGGACAAGAGACCCAGTACTTC
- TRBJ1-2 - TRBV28 CASSSGRYGYTF TGTGCCAGCAGTTCAGGGCGCTATGGCTACACCTTC
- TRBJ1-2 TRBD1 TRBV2 CASSEDGDSRGYTF TGTGCCAGCAGTGAAGACGGGGACAGCAGGGGCTACACCTTC
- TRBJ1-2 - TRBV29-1 CSVEEEGSIGNNYGYTF TGCAGCGTTGAAGAGGAGGGTTCCATTGGCAACAACTATGGCTACACCTTC
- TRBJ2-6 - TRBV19 CASSSTGANVLTF TGTGCCAGTAGTAGTACTGGGGCCAACGTCCTGACTTTC
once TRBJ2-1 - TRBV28 CASRRGARNEQFF TGTGCCAGCCGTCGGGGGGCCAGGAATGAGCAGTTCTTC
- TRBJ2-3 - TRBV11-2 CASSLDRGVDTQYF TGTGCCAGCAGCTTAGATAGAGGGGTGGATACGCAGTATTTT
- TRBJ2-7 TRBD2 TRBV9 CASSVGGAAGGAYEQYF TGTGCCAGCAGCGTTGGGGGTGCGGCGGGAGGGGCCTACGAGCAGTACTTC
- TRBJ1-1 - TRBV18 CASSSPLAEAFF TGTGCCAGCTCGTCCCCCTTGGCTGAAGCTTTCTTT
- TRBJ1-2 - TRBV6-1 CASSELGITPWGYTF TGTGCCAGCAGTGAACTGGGGATAACCCCTTGGGGCTACACCTTC
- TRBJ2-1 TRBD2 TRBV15 CATSRSGLAGTDEQFF TGTGCCACCAGCAGATCGGGACTAGCGGGTACCGATGAGCAGTTCTTC
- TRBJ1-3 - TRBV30 CAYLWSSGNTIYF TGTGCCTACCTTTGGAGCTCTGGAAACACCATATATTTT
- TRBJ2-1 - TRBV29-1 CSVEGSGSSYNEQFF TGCAGCGTTGAGGGTAGCGGAAGCTCCTACAATGAGCAGTTCTTC
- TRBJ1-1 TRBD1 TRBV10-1 CATRRTGNTEAFF TGCGCCACCCGGCGGACAGGGAACACTGAAGCTTTCTTT
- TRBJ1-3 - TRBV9 CASSPTDSRNTIYF TGTGCCAGCAGCCCTACCGACAGTCGAAACACCATATATTTT
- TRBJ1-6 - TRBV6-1 CASSEGGGTGNSPLHF TGTGCCAGCAGTGAAGGGGGGGGGACGGGGAATTCACCCCTCCACTTT
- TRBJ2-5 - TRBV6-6 CASSYGSGAQETQYF TGTGCCAGCAGTTACGGTTCGGGGGCCCAAGAGACCCAGTACTTC
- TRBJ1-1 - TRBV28 CASSLVGGLVAEAFF TGTGCCAGCAGCTTAGTTGGGGGGCTAGTGGCTGAAGCTTTCTTT
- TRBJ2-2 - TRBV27 CASSFSGRLNTGELFF TGTGCCAGCAGTTTCTCCGGACGGTTAAACACCGGGGAGCTGTTTTTT
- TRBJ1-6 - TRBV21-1 CASSKSLQYNSPLHF TGTGCCAGCAGCAAATCGCTCCAATATAATTCACCCCTCCACTTT
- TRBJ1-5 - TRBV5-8 CASSLQGLGQPQHF TGTGCCAGCAGCTTGCAGGGGCTGGGTCAGCCCCAGCATTTT
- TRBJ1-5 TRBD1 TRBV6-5 CASSPGQGNQPQHF TGTGCCAGCAGCCCGGGACAGGGGAATCAGCCCCAGCATTTT
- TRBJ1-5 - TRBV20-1 CSVIGGQPQHF TGCAGTGTGATAGGGGGGCAGCCCCAGCATTTT